This T cell receptor (beta chain) emerged from a study of blood T cell repertoires in COVID-19. About the study: T cells, B-cell-depleted T cells, or PBMCs supplied cDNA or gDNA.

V lost 5 bases to trimming and J lost 5 bases; unmatched junction nucleotides: 2. The length of the CDR3 is 13 residues. Profiling relied on immunoSEQ multiplex PCR, and the TCRdb table lists in-frame clones only, not all of them. The table has 200,000 to 300,000 clones, over 70% seen once. Sequencing was done on a sample of peripheral blood. This TCR was sampled from a man aged 40-49 years with acute or convalescent COVID-19. V and J are TRBV12-3 or TRBV12-4 and TRBJ2-1; 8 bases are a match to TRBD2. CDR3 coding DNA: TGTGCCAGCAGTATTAGCGGGAACAATGAGCAGTTCTTC. Encoded protein: CASSISGNNEQFF.